Listed below are T cell receptor beta chains from one sample, sequenced in a study of T-cell reconstitution after alpha-beta-depleted transplantation in children. Via MiXCR, TCRdb re-called the PCR reads, giving one row per CDR3 protein. The sample lists fewer than 90,000 distinct CDR3 sequences; 6% to 8% were seen once. This sample comprised PBMCs from the stem cell graft donor, obtained from the stem cell graft. These receptors were collected from a human donor who donated a stem cell graft to a child with acute lymphoblastic leukemia. The CDR3 runs from the conserved cysteine through the conserved F or W. D genes are given only for firm matches. Clone size is not always given. Where it is, it says once, few, many or a class for expanded clones.

j_call clone_size v_call d_call cdr3_aa cdr3_nt
TRBJ1-4 many TRBV5-1 NA CASSLGRGTTNEKLFF TGCGCCAGCAGCTTGGGCCGGGGGACAACTAATGAAAAACTGTTTTTT
TRBJ1-2 many TRBV28 NA CASSSAETLDGYTF TGTGCCAGCAGTTCCGCCGAGACACTAGATGGCTACACCTTC
TRBJ2-2 many TRBV7-9 TRBD1 CASSDQDRITWELFF TGTGCCAGCAGCGACCAGGACAGGATCACCTGGGAGCTGTTTTTT
TRBJ2-2 many TRBV28 TRBD2 CASSLWRSGSTGELFF TGTGCCAGCAGTTTATGGCGGAGCGGGAGCACCGGGGAGCTGTTTTTT
TRBJ2-2 NA TRBV6-2/TRBV6-3 TRBD1 CAAGGTGENTGELFF TGTGCCGCTGGGGGGACAGGTGAAAACACCGGGGAGCTGTTTTTT
TRBJ1-2 NA TRBV6-5 TRBD1 CASSYGQGVGANYGYTF TGTGCCAGCAGTTACGGACAGGGGGTGGGTGCTAACTATGGCTACACCTTC
TRBJ2-3 many TRBV6-2/TRBV6-3 TRBD1 CASSRTGEQDTQYF TGTGCCAGCAGTCGGACAGGAGAGCAAGATACGCAGTATTTT
TRBJ2-7 few TRBV3-1 NA CASSRRYEQYF TGTGCCAGCAGCCGGCGCTACGAGCAGTACTTC
TRBJ1-1 NA TRBV11-1 NA CASSLGGWMEAFF TGTGCCAGCAGCTTAGGGGGGTGGATGGAAGCTTTCTTT
TRBJ1-1 few TRBV4-1 NA CASSQVLRRGNTEAFF TGCGCCAGCAGCCAAGTTCTGAGGAGGGGGAACACTGAAGCTTTCTTT
TRBJ1-2 many TRBV2 TRBD1 CASRGTPGQGAANYGYTF TGTGCCAGCAGAGGAACCCCCGGACAGGGCGCCGCTAACTATGGCTACACCTTC
TRBJ2-7 NA TRBV3-1 TRBD1 CASSQGGGSYEQYF TGTGCCAGCAGCCAAGGAGGGGGCAGCTACGAGCAGTACTTC
TRBJ2-3 few TRBV2 TRBD2 CASSLRRTSESDTQYF TGTGCCAGCAGTCTACGCCGGACTAGCGAATCAGATACGCAGTATTTT
TRBJ2-7 many TRBV20-1 TRBD1 CSAPKPGTGAYEQYF TGCAGTGCCCCGAAACCCGGGACAGGGGCCTACGAGCAGTACTTC
TRBJ1-2 many TRBV16 TRBD1 CASSSKTGKDYGYTF TGTGCCAGCAGCTCTAAGACAGGGAAGGACTATGGCTACACCTTC
TRBJ2-7 few TRBV6-5 NA CASSYSSAYEQYF TGTGCCAGCAGTTACTCATCCGCCTACGAGCAGTACTTC
TRBJ2-2 many TRBV5-1 TRBD2 CASSLSSGGMNTGELFF TGCGCCAGCAGCTTGTCGAGCGGGGGCATGAACACCGGGGAGCTGTTTTTT